This TCR beta chain originates from a study of T cells expressing NK-cell markers. After re-calling the 5' RACE reads, TCRdb lists one entry per CDR3 protein, DNA absent. The sample features some 410,000 distinct CDR3 sequences, with 7.3% in its top ten. CDR3 size: 15 residues. Germline loops: CDR1 LNHNV, CDR2 YYDKDF (reference sequence). The sequenced sample was blood T cells: a sorted CD56 or NKG2C T cell subset, CD4+ or CD8+ T cells, or bulk PBMC T cells (not recorded which). This chain uses TRBV15 with TRBJ2-1; without DNA, the TCRdb call of TRBD2 cannot be checked. The sequence derives from a woman aged 18 to 69 in good health. The CDR3: CATSRVATSGTEQFF.